One and the same sample provided the 26 T cell receptor beta chains below, sequenced in a study of cytomegalovirus exposure and HLA in healthy donors. 13 Jbeta primers and 60 Vbeta primers were used for the PCR. Measured with immunoSEQ multiplex PCR; TCRdb has only the in-frame clones, and not every one. Of 90,000 to 120,000 clones in the sample, 76% were seen once. Material for sequencing was PBMCs. The receptors stem from a man aged 18 to 29 in good health and CMV-seronegative.

The J gene is TRBJ1-1, the V gene TRBV2; D is unclear. Trimming took off 9 bases at V and 1 base at J, with 6 bases between the two ends. CDR3 length: 11 amino acids. CDR1 SNHLY and CDR2 FYNNEI come from the germline V gene. For the CDR3, the DNA is TGTGCCAGAGCAGGGAACACTGAAGCTTTCTTT. Translating gives CARAGNTEAFF.

The chain couples TRBV7-3 to TRBJ2-1, with 8 positions matching TRBD2. Losses at the gene ends were 8 bases for V and 6 bases for J; bases not matched to a gene: 6. This CDR3 has 13 amino acids. CDR1 SGHTA and CDR2 FQGTGA come from the germline V gene. CDR3 in DNA: TGTGCCAGCGGTACCGGGACTAGCAATGAGCAGTTCTTC. As protein: CASGTGTSNEQFF.

This rearrangement joins TRBV15 to TRBJ2-3; 7 bases are a match to TRBD2. Losses at the gene ends were 9 bases for V and 2 bases for J; bases not matched to a gene: 17. The CDR3 contains 17 residues. CDR1 is LNHNV, CDR2 YYDKDF, per germline (reference sequence). CDR3 DNA: TGTGCCACGACTGTGTTTCCCCGGACTAGAACCACAGATACGCAGTATTTT. This sequence encodes CATTVFPRTRTTDTQYF.

The rearrangement uses TRBV29-1 and TRBJ1-4; 7 bases map to TRBD1. Germline V gene lookup returns CDR1 SQVTM and CDR2 ANQGSEA. This CDR3 contains 14 residues. V lost 6 bases, J lost 7 bases, and 11 bases stayed unmatched. The CDR3 DNA reads TGCAGCGTAGGCGCAGGGGGGCTTGGTGAAAAACTGTTTTTT. It is translated as CSVGAGGLGEKLFF.

This chain links TRBV4-3 with TRBJ1-2, with TRBD1 as a possible D gene (5 bases). CDR3 length: 15 amino acids. The ends were cut back, 6 bases at V and 8 bases at J, with 22 bases in the middle. CDR1 and CDR2 from the germline V gene are LGHNA and YSLEER. CDR3 bases: TGCGCCAGCAGACTGATGTTGGGGGGAGAAAACGGCTACACCTTC. The encoded protein is CASRLMLGGENGYTF.

V usage is TRBV7-2 and J usage is TRBJ1-1, with unresolved D. This CDR3 region has 14 residues. The V end lost 3 bases, the J end lost 0 bases, and 8 bases lay between the germline ends. The germline gives CDR1 SGHTA, CDR2 FQGNSA. The CDR3 DNA follows: TGTGCCAGCAGCTTTATTGCGGTGAACACTGAAGCTTTCTTT. Translating it yields CASSFIAVNTEAFF.

The chain has TRBV18 and TRBJ2-7; the match to TRBD1 covers 8 bases. The junction had 10 bases not matched to a gene; V was cut back by 6 bases and J by 6 bases. CDR1 KGHSH and CDR2 LQKENI come from the germline V gene. This CDR3 has 14 amino acids. CDR3 DNA sequence: TGTGCCAGCTCCCTAAACCCAGGGGGCGGCGAGCAGTACTTC. Its translation is CASSLNPGGGEQYF.

This clone was counted a few times. The V call is TRBV10-3, the J call TRBJ1-1, with TRBD1 matching over 7 bases. The germline V gene has CDR1 ENHRY and CDR2 SYGVKD. The CDR3 extends over 13 amino acids. The V segment lost 8 bases and the J segment 5 bases; nucleotides outside the gene matches: 8. Here the CDR3 reads CAISDRVETEAFF. The CDR3 DNA sequence: TGTGCCATCTCTGACAGGGTGGAAACTGAAGCTTTCTTT.

The V gene is TRBV9, the J gene TRBJ1-4, with TRBD1 matching 7 bases. The CDR3 loop spans 16 amino acids. The V gene's germline CDR1 is SGDLS and CDR2 YYNGEE. V lost 1 base to trimming and J lost 8 bases; unmatched junction nucleotides: 11. CDR3 region: CASSVSPLPDREKLFF. CDR3 coding DNA: TGTGCCAGCAGCGTAAGCCCCCTCCCGGACAGGGAAAAACTGTTTTTT.

CDR3 sequence (DNA): TGTGCCAGCAGCTTAGAAAGCGGGGGGATCAATGAGCAGTTCTTC. It translates to CASSLESGGINEQFF. The genes are TRBV7-8 and TRBJ2-1; TRBD2 matches at 9 bases. After removal of 1 base from V and 6 bases from J, the junction contained 4 bases not matched to a gene. The CDR3 loop spans 15 amino acids. Germline loops: CDR1 SGHVS, CDR2 FQNEAQ.

The CDR3 is CATSTLAGGRGNIQYF. CDR3 DNA: TGTGCCACCAGCACCTTAGCGGGGGGCCGCGGAAACATTCAGTACTTC. The chain couples TRBV15 to TRBJ2-4, with 10 bases lining up with TRBD2. V shed 4 bases, J shed 6 bases, and the junction held 9 bases outside the gene matches. The CDR3 consists of 16 residues. Germline lookup yields CDR1 LNHNV and CDR2 YYDKDF (reference sequence).

V and J are TRBV6-5 and TRBJ1-2; D possibly corresponds to TRBD1 (5 bases). The CDR3 extends over 14 amino acids. CDR1 MNHEY and CDR2 SVGAGI come from the germline V gene. The V end lost 0 bases, the J end lost 4 bases, and 9 bases lay between the germline ends. The chain's CDR3 is CASSYSGQVYGYTF. The CDR3 nucleotides are TGTGCCAGCAGTTACTCGGGGCAAGTCTATGGCTACACCTTC.

The chain carries TRBV5-6 and TRBJ1-6; D may be TRBD1 (6 bases). CDR1 is SGHDT, CDR2 YYEEEE, per germline. V lost 0 bases and J lost 9, with 16 bases in between. This CDR3 has 16 residues. The CDR3 sequence: CASSLARTGQVSPLHF. The CDR3 DNA follows: TGTGCCAGCAGCTTGGCCCGCACAGGGCAAGTTTCACCCCTCCACTTT.

This chain links TRBV29-1 with TRBJ1-1; D unresolved. This CDR3 spans 13 amino acids. V was cut by 2 bases and J by 0 bases, with 7 bases left in between. Germline CDR1 reads SQVTM; CDR2 reads ANQGSEA. CDR3 nucleotides: TGCAGCGTTGAATCGGGGATGAACACTGAAGCTTTCTTT. It codes for CSVESGMNTEAFF.

This sequence joins TRBV7-9 and TRBJ2-1; the D gene is possibly TRBD1 (6 bases). V shed 5 bases and J shed 6 bases, with 17 bases lying between them. This CDR3 comprises 15 residues. Germline-derived CDR1 and CDR2 are SEHNR and FQNEAQ (reference sequence). The DNA for the CDR3 is TGTGCCAGCAGCCGCGAAGGGGGTTTAAGCAATGAGCAGTTCTTC. Translated: CASSREGGLSNEQFF.

The V and J genes are TRBV5-4 and TRBJ2-1; TRBD2 matches at 11 bases. The length of the CDR3 is 15 residues. The V and J ends lost 3 bases and 7 bases, in that order; junction bases with no gene match: 6. The germline V gene encodes CDR1 SGHNT and CDR2 YYREEE (reference sequence). CDR3 nucleotide sequence: TGTGCCAGCAGCTCCGGGACTAGCGGTTCGAATGAGCAGTTCTTC. Translated, it gives CASSSGTSGSNEQFF.

The chain combines TRBV4-3 with TRBJ2-5; 10 bases are shared with TRBD2. The trim removed 0 bases at V and 13 bases at J, leaving 8 bases unmatched. The CDR3 extends over 14 amino acids. The germline V gene has CDR1 LGHNA and CDR2 YSLEER. The CDR3 sequence: CASSQDLLAGTWYF. In nucleotides, the CDR3 is TGCGCCAGCAGCCAAGATTTACTAGCGGGGACCTGGTACTTC.

V is TRBV19 and J is TRBJ2-5; no definite D call. Germline assignment: CDR1 LNHDA and CDR2 SQIVND (reference sequence). The CDR3 loop spans 11 amino acids. V was shortened by 5 bases and J by 5 bases, with 6 bases between the two germline ends. The CDR3 sequence is CASSHRETQYF. DNA of the CDR3: TGTGCCAGTAGTCACCGGGAGACCCAGTACTTC.

CDR3 coding DNA: TGTGCCAGCAGCTCTGGGACAGGTCCTTACTATGGCTACACCTTC. It translates to CASSSGTGPYYGYTF. This chain connects TRBV5-4 to TRBJ1-2, with 8 bases matching TRBD1. This CDR3 contains 15 residues. V lost 3 bases and J lost 3; bases outside the gene matches: 7. Germline V gene sequence: CDR1 SGHNT, CDR2 YYREEE (reference sequence).

This chain uses TRBV5-6 with TRBJ2-1, with 8 bases that match TRBD1. The trim removed 2 bases at V and 7 bases at J, leaving 5 bases unmatched. CDR1 SGHDT and CDR2 YYEEEE come from the germline V gene. CDR3 length: 14 amino acids. The CDR3: CASSFEDRENEQFF. The CDR3 coding sequence is TGTGCCAGCAGCTTCGAGGACAGGGAGAATGAGCAGTTCTTC.

V is TRBV4-2 and J is TRBJ2-7; D perhaps matches TRBD1 (6 bases). The V and J ends lost 1 base and 5 bases respectively, with 12 bases between them. This CDR3 is 14 amino acids long. The germline CDR1 and CDR2 sequences are LGHNA and YNFKEQ. This CDR3 is CASSQGTAPNEQYF. CDR3 coding DNA: TGTGCCAGCAGCCAAGGGACAGCCCCAAACGAGCAGTACTTC.

V usage is TRBV18 and J usage is TRBJ1-1, with D possibly TRBD1 on 5 matching bases. The germline V gene has CDR1 KGHSH and CDR2 LQKENI. V was pared by 2 bases and J by 1 base, with 8 bases between. The CDR3 is 14 residues long. CDR3 in amino acids: CASSPVRENTEAFF. For the CDR3, the DNA is TGTGCCAGCTCACCAGTCAGGGAGAACACTGAAGCTTTCTTT.

The V gene is TRBV19, the J gene TRBJ2-1, with 9 nucleotides matching TRBD2. Germline values: CDR1 LNHDA, CDR2 SQIVND (reference sequence). Trimming removed 6 bases from V and 8 bases from J; junction bases left unmatched: 5. The CDR3 is 13 amino acids. CDR3 protein: CASRASGEDEQFF. CDR3 DNA: TGTGCCAGTAGGGCTAGCGGGGAGGATGAGCAGTTCTTC.

This chain links TRBV5-1 with TRBJ2-1; 9 bases are a match to TRBD2. The CDR3 totals 17 residues. Germline V lookup: CDR1 SGHRS, CDR2 YFSETQ. V lost 1 base to trimming and J lost 0 bases; unmatched junction nucleotides: 5. CDR3 loop: CASSLSSGVSSYNEQFF. As DNA, the CDR3 is TGCGCCAGCAGCTTGTCTAGCGGGGTCAGCTCCTACAATGAGCAGTTCTTC. Based on the CDR3 plus reference TRBV5-1 and TRBJ2-1, the full variable domain is KAGVTQTPRYLIKTRGQQVTLSCSPISGHRSVSWYQQTPGQGLQFLFEYFSETQRNKGNFPGRFSGRQFSNSRSEMNVSTLELGDSALYLCASSLSSGVSSYNEQFFGPGTRLTVL.

The chain recombines TRBV5-1 with TRBJ1-2; D not certain. The length of the CDR3 is 14 residues. Germline lookup yields CDR1 SGHRS and CDR2 YFSETQ. V lost 1 base to trimming and J lost 1 base, with 8 bases between them. The chain's CDR3 is CASSLLPDNYGYTF. The CDR3, as DNA: TGCGCCAGCAGCTTGTTGCCAGATAACTATGGCTACACCTTC.

This clone showed up just once. The chain is built from TRBV2 and TRBJ1-2, with unresolved D. The CDR3 has 14 amino acids. Trimming removed 4 bases at V and 8 bases at J, with 17 bases between. The V gene's germline CDR1 is SNHLY and CDR2 FYNNEI. Here the CDR3 reads CASSAPAPSGGYTF. The CDR3 DNA sequence: TGTGCCAGCAGTGCCCCGGCCCCTAGCGGCGGCTACACCTTC.